Each of the 25 T cell receptor beta chains below was sequenced from the same sample in a study of T cell changes during pregnancy in multiple sclerosis. Only in-frame clones appear in the TCRdb table, and some are missing; sequencing was by immunoSEQ multiplex PCR. The sample consists of 40,000 or so clones, 91% of them appearing once. Sequencing was performed on CD8+ T cells from peripheral blood mononuclear cells, taken in the second trimester of pregnancy. These receptors were obtained from a female donor with multiple sclerosis, enrolled in a pregnancy study.

The chain employs TRBV7-6 and TRBJ1-4, with D maybe TRBD1 (5 bases). V was trimmed by 5 bases and J by 3 bases, leaving 10 bases between them. Germline assignment: CDR1 SGHVS and CDR2 FNYEAQ. The CDR3 consists of 14 residues. In nucleotides, the CDR3 is TGTGCCAGCAGCGTGACAGAAGCTAATGAAAAACTGTTTTTT. This encodes CASSVTEANEKLFF. Filled out from reference TRBV7-6 and TRBJ1-4, the complete variable domain reads GAGVSQSPRYKVTKRGQDVALRCDPISGHVSLYWYRQALGQGPEFLTYFNYEAQQDKSGLPNDRFSAERPEGSISTLTIQRTEQRDSAMYRCASSVTEANEKLFFGSGTQLSVL.

V is TRBV19 and J is TRBJ2-1; TRBD2 matches 13 bases. Germline assignment: CDR1 LNHDA and CDR2 SQIVND (reference sequence). Losses at the gene ends were 9 bases for V and 4 bases for J; bases not matched to a gene: 3. The CDR3 length is 14 residues. CDR3 sequence: CASSGLAGYNEQFF. CDR3 sequence (DNA): TGTGCCAGCTCGGGACTAGCGGGGTACAATGAGCAGTTCTTC.

V gene TRBV7-2 combines with J gene TRBJ1-5; D ambiguous. The CDR3 runs to 15 residues. Germline CDR1 is SGHTA and CDR2 is FQGNSA. The ends were cut back, 0 bases at V and 7 bases at J, with 13 bases in the middle. CDR3 loop: CASSLALGVGQPQHF. The CDR3 nucleotides are TGTGCCAGCAGCTTAGCGCTCGGGGTTGGGCAGCCCCAGCATTTT.

The genes are TRBV27 and TRBJ2-3; 9 nucleotides line up with TRBD2. CDR3 size: 14 residues. Germline lookup yields CDR1 MNHEY and CDR2 SMNVEV (reference sequence). J lost 4 bases, V lost 6 bases, and 5 bases had no gene match. Here the CDR3 DNA reads TGTGCCAGCAGCTCTGGCGGGGGGGCAGATACGCAGTATTTT. Its protein product is CASSSGGGADTQYF.

This clone was seen once. V gene TRBV7-9 combines with J gene TRBJ2-7, with 15 bases matching TRBD2. The CDR3 is 17 amino acids. With V trimmed by 2 bases and J by 3 bases, 5 bases remained unmatched. In germline, CDR1 is SEHNR, CDR2 FQNEAQ (reference sequence). CDR3 in DNA: TGTGCCAGCAGCTTAATGGGACTAGCGGGGGGAAGCTACGAGCAGTACTTC. As protein: CASSLMGLAGGSYEQYF.

This clone was found once. The chain links TRBV27 to TRBJ2-1; D not resolved. Trimming shortened V by 2 bases and J by 3 bases, and 11 bases separated the two germline ends. Germline V gene sequence: CDR1 MNHEY, CDR2 SMNVEV (reference sequence). This CDR3 has 15 amino acids. The CDR3 region has the DNA TGTGCCAGCAGTTTAGCTCTTGAGTTCTACAATGAGCAGTTCTTC. This codes for CASSLALEFYNEQFF.

The chain uses TRBV7-9 and TRBJ1-1; D call uncertain. This CDR3 has 13 amino acids. Per germline, CDR1 SEHNR and CDR2 FQNEAQ (reference sequence). V was clipped by 8 bases and J by 4 bases, with 14 bases between them. For the CDR3, the DNA is TGTGCCAGCCAAAGTGAGGGAGTCACTGAAGCTTTCTTT. This translates into CASQSEGVTEAFF. Full variable domain (remainder filled in from reference TRBV7-9 and TRBJ1-1): DTGVSQNPRHKITKRGQNVTFRCDPISEHNRLYWYRQTLGQGPEFLTYFQNEAQLEKSRLLSDRFSAERPKGSFSTLEIQRTEQGDSAMYLCASQSEGVTEAFFGQGTRLTVV.

The chain recombines TRBV27 with TRBJ1-1; no reliable D call. This CDR3 is built from 13 residues. In germline, CDR1 is MNHEY, CDR2 SMNVEV (reference sequence). Trimming cost V 3 bases and J 1 base, with 6 bases left between them. The CDR3 is CASSFNGNTEAFF. In DNA form, the CDR3 reads TGTGCCAGCAGTTTCAACGGGAACACTGAAGCTTTCTTT.

The genes are TRBV19 and TRBJ2-7; D remains ambiguous. The CDR3 is made up of 14 amino acids. V lost 3 bases to trimming and J lost 2 bases, with 11 bases between them. Germline values: CDR1 LNHDA, CDR2 SQIVND (reference sequence). CDR3 nucleotide sequence: TGTGCCAGTAGTATTGGCAGTCTAGCCTACGAGCAGTACTTC. Amino acids: CASSIGSLAYEQYF.

V gene TRBV25-1 combines with J gene TRBJ2-2; 8 bases are a match to TRBD2. The germline V gene encodes CDR1 MGHDK and CDR2 SYGVNS. The length of the CDR3 is 17 residues. The J segment lost 6 bases and the V segment lost 5 bases, leaving 14 bases of the junction unmatched. The CDR3 DNA is TGTGCCAGCAGTCTTCGCCGGGGGGGCCCAGTGGCCGGGGAGCTGTTTTTT. Its translation is CASSLRRGGPVAGELFF.

The chain is built from TRBV27 and TRBJ1-3; D remains ambiguous. The CDR3 is 14 residues long. The germline gives CDR1 MNHEY, CDR2 SMNVEV (reference sequence). Trimming removed 6 bases at V and 0 bases at J, with 9 bases between. CDR3 nucleotides: TGTGCCAGCAGATCCACTTACTCTGGAAACACCATATATTTT. Residues: CASRSTYSGNTIYF.

This chain connects TRBV5-4 to TRBJ2-3, with TRBD1 as a possible D gene (7 bases). Trimming shortened V by 3 bases and J by 2 bases, and 16 bases separated the two germline ends. The CDR3 is made up of 16 amino acids. Germline CDR1 SGHNT, CDR2 YYREEE (reference sequence). The CDR3 protein is CASSSYRQGLTDTQYF. CDR3 sequence (DNA): TGTGCCAGCAGCTCCTACCGACAGGGACTCACAGATACGCAGTATTTT.

The chain carries TRBV5-4 and TRBJ2-1; 12 positions match TRBD2. Germline CDR1 SGHNT, CDR2 YYREEE (reference sequence). Trimming cost V 0 bases and J 7 bases; bases outside gene matches: 8. The CDR3 loop spans 17 amino acids. DNA for the CDR3: TGTGCCAGCAGCTTGGCTACTAGCGGGAGGAGAGGAAATGAGCAGTTCTTC. Protein product: CASSLATSGRRGNEQFF.

This clone appeared a single time. The gene calls are TRBV4-1 and TRBJ1-1; 11 bases match TRBD1. Unmatched junction bases numbered 5, after V lost 4 bases and J lost 4 bases. The length of the CDR3 is 15 residues. Germline CDR1 reads MGHRA; CDR2 reads YSYEKL. The CDR3 loop is CASSPTDRGRTEAFF. CDR3 bases: TGCGCCAGCAGCCCTACGGACAGGGGGCGCACTGAAGCTTTCTTT.

V and J are TRBV11-1 and TRBJ2-7, with 9 bases matching TRBD1. Germline CDR1 and CDR2: SGHAT and FQDESV (reference sequence). The CDR3 contains 12 residues. With 7 bases clipped from V and 4 bases from J, the junction kept 2 bases outside the gene matches. The CDR3 protein is CASTGQGYEQYF. CDR3 nucleotide sequence: TGTGCCAGCACAGGACAGGGGTACGAGCAGTACTTC.

The chain carries TRBV6-5 and TRBJ1-2; maybe TRBD1 (6 bases). V was shortened by 7 bases and J by 8 bases, with 23 bases between the two germline ends. CDR3 length equals 15 residues. Germline CDR1 is MNHEY and CDR2 is SVGAGI. The CDR3 nucleotides are TGTGCCAGCACTGAGACCAATTCGGGACAAGGCGGCTACACCTTC. Translation: CASTETNSGQGGYTF.

V usage is TRBV6-1 and J usage is TRBJ2-2; TRBD1 matches 7 bases. CDR3 length equals 14 residues. The J segment lost 3 bases and the V segment lost 8 bases, leaving 6 bases of the junction unmatched. Germline V gene data show CDR1 as MNHNS and CDR2 as SASEGT. CDR3 nucleotide sequence: TGTGCCAGCTCTAGACAGGGCGACACCGGGGAGCTGTTTTTT. It encodes CASSRQGDTGELFF.

In DNA, the CDR3 is TGTGCCAGCAGCTTGGCTACAGGGCACACCGGGGAGCTGTTTTTT. Its protein is CASSLATGHTGELFF. The chain uses TRBV5-4 and TRBJ2-2; the D gene is possibly TRBD1 (6 bases). Germline V gene lookup returns CDR1 SGHNT and CDR2 YYREEE (reference sequence). V was clipped by 0 bases and J by 3 bases, with 9 bases between them. The CDR3 loop spans 15 amino acids.

The chain uses TRBV27 and TRBJ2-7, with a tentative D call TRBD2 (7 bases). V was shortened by 8 bases and J by 3 bases, with 17 bases between the two germline ends. Germline lookup yields CDR1 MNHEY and CDR2 SMNVEV (reference sequence). The CDR3 totals 14 residues. The DNA for the CDR3 is TGTGCCAGCGGCGTTGGGGGGGCCAGCTACGAGCAGTACTTC. It translates to CASGVGGASYEQYF.

J is TRBJ1-1 and V is TRBV7-2, with 7 nucleotides matching TRBD1. This CDR3 contains 16 residues. Unmatched junction bases numbered 17, after V lost 3 bases and J lost 10 bases. Looked up from germline, CDR1 is SGHTA and CDR2 is FQGNSA. CDR3 in DNA: TGTGCCAGCAGCTTCTACTCACCTTCGACAGGGCCCGTAGCTTTCTTT. Protein: CASSFYSPSTGPVAFF.

The rearrangement joins TRBV7-9 to TRBJ2-5, with TRBD2 identical over 11 bases. Losses at the gene ends were 5 bases for V and 1 base for J; bases not matched to a gene: 6. This CDR3 contains 16 residues. CDR1 SEHNR and CDR2 FQNEAQ come from the germline V gene (reference sequence). The CDR3 bases are TGTGCCAGCAGCCCCCCGACTAGCGGGACCCAAGAGACCCAGTACTTC. This sequence encodes CASSPPTSGTQETQYF.

The genes are TRBV7-8 and TRBJ1-5; no definite D call. The CDR3 runs 18 residues. The germline V and J ends were trimmed by 4 bases and 2 bases, with 21 bases remaining between them. Germline-derived CDR1 and CDR2 are SGHVS and FQNEAQ. The CDR3 protein is CASSSPVWAGQGNQPQHF. The CDR3 coding sequence is TGTGCCAGCAGCTCACCAGTCTGGGCAGGCCAAGGCAATCAGCCCCAGCATTTT.

This chain connects TRBV5-1 to TRBJ2-7; no clear D. V dropped 1 base and J dropped 5 bases, with 7 bases sitting between them. This CDR3 has 12 residues. The germline gives CDR1 SGHRS, CDR2 YFSETQ. CDR3 sequence reads: CASSLKTDEQYF. CDR3 DNA: TGCGCCAGCAGCTTGAAAACGGACGAGCAGTACTTC.

By frequency in the sample, this clone is medium-sized. The chain is built from TRBV4-1 and TRBJ2-7; a possible D gene is TRBD2 (6 bases). Trimming left V 0 bases short and J 0 bases short, with 9 bases between. This CDR3 spans 15 amino acids. Germline V lookup: CDR1 MGHRA, CDR2 YSYEKL. DNA for the CDR3: TGCGCCAGCAGCCAAGAACCCGGGGGCTCCTACGAGCAGTACTTC. Protein product: CASSQEPGGSYEQYF.

This chain connects TRBV5-1 to TRBJ1-5; tentatively, D is TRBD1 (6 bases). V lost 0 bases to trimming and J lost 5 bases, with 21 bases between them. CDR3 length: 18 residues. Germline CDR1 and CDR2: SGHRS and YFSETQ. The chain's CDR3 is CASSLGGGRGGSDQPQHF. The CDR3 DNA is TGCGCCAGCAGCTTGGGCGGGGGGCGCGGGGGGTCCGATCAGCCCCAGCATTTT.